This entry describes one TCR beta chain. Its antigen remains unknown. Sequenced by immunoSEQ multiplex PCR; TCRdb stores in-frame clones only, minus some. This table holds 200,000 to 250,000 clones, 80% to 90% found once. The ends were cut back, 1 base at V and 3 bases at J, with 11 bases in the middle. In germline, CDR1 is MNHNS, CDR2 SASEGT. The CDR3 consists of 15 residues. These data are taken from a study of cytomegalovirus exposure and HLA in healthy donors. Study-wide findings and caveats: The study flagged about 150 TCR beta chains as cytomegalovirus-associated. Most TCR sequences were seen very rarely across donors, but some public TCRs occurred in many. Through in vitro validation, a few CMV-associated chains were shown to be specific for CMV antigens.

Sequencing was done on a sample of PBMCs. The source is a woman aged 18-29 years in good health and CMV-seropositive. The chain uses TRBV6-1 and TRBJ2-3, with D possibly being TRBD2 (6 bases). CDR3 sequence reads: CASSEDGSRTDTQYF. In DNA form, the CDR3 reads TGTGCCAGCAGTGAAGACGGGAGTAGAACAGATACGCAGTATTTT.